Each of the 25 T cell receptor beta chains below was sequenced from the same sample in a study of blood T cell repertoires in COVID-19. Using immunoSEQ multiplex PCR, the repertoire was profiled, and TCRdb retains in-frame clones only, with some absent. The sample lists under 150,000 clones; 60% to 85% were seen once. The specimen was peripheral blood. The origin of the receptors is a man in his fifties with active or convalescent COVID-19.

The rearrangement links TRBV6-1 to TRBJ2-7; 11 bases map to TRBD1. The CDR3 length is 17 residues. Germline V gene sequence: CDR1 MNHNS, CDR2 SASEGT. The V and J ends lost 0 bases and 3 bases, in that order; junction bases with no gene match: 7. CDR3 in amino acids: CASSEAGTGGPGYEQYF. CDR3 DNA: TGTGCCAGCAGTGAAGCGGGGACAGGGGGTCCGGGCTACGAGCAGTACTTC.

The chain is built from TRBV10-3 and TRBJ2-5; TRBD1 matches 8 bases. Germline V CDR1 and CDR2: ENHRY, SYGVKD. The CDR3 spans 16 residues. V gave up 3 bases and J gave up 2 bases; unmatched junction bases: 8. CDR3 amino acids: CAISDPEGQAQETQYF. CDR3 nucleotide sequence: TGTGCCATCAGTGATCCCGAGGGACAGGCTCAAGAGACCCAGTACTTC.

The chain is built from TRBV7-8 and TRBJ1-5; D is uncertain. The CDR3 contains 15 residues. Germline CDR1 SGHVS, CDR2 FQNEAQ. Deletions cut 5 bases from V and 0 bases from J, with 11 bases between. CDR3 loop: CASSRGRISNQPQHF. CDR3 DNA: TGTGCCAGCAGCCGAGGGAGGATTAGCAATCAGCCCCAGCATTTT.

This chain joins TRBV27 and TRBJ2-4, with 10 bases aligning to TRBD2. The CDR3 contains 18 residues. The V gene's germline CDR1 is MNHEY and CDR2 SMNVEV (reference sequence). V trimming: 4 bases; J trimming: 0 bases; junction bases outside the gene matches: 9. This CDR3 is CASSYASGSTLAKNIQYF. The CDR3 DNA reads TGTGCCAGCAGTTATGCTAGCGGGAGTACCTTAGCCAAAAACATTCAGTACTTC.

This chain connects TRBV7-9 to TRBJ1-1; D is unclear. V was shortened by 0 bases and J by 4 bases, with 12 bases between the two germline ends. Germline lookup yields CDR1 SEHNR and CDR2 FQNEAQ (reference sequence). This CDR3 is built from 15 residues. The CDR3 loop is CASSLALGEGTEAFF. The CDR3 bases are TGTGCCAGCAGCTTAGCGCTAGGTGAAGGCACTGAAGCTTTCTTT. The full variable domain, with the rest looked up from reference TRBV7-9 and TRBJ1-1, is DTGVSQNPRHKITKRGQNVTFRCDPISEHNRLYWYRQTLGQGPEFLTYFQNEAQLEKSRLLSDRFSAERPKGSFSTLEIQRTEQGDSAMYLCASSLALGEGTEAFFGQGTRLTVV.

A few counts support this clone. CDR3 sequence (DNA): TGTGCCAGCAGTTTATCCGGGACAGGGGGTGAAAAACTGTTTTTT. Protein product: CASSLSGTGGEKLFF. This chain connects TRBV28 to TRBJ1-4, with 11 bases that match TRBD1. The germline V gene encodes CDR1 MDHEN and CDR2 SYDVKM. The trim removed 1 base at V and 7 bases at J, leaving 2 bases unmatched. This CDR3 spans 15 amino acids.

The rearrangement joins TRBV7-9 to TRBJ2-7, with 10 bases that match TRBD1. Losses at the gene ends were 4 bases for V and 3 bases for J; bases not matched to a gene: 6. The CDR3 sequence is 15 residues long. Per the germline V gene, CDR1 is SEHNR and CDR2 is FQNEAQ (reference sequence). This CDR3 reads CASSSMRDRGYEQYF. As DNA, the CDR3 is TGTGCCAGCAGCTCCATGAGGGACAGGGGCTACGAGCAGTACTTC.

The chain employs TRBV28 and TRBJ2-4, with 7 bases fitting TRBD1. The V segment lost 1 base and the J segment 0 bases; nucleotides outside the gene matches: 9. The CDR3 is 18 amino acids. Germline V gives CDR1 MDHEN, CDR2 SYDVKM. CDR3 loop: CASSLSGPRGLAKNIQYF. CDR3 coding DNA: TGTGCCAGCAGTTTATCGGGTCCGAGGGGGCTAGCCAAAAACATTCAGTACTTC.

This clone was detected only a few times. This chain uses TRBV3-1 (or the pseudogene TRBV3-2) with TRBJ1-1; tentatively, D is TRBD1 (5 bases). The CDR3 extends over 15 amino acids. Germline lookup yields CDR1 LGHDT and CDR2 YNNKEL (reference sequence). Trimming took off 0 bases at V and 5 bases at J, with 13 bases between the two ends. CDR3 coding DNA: TGTGCCAGCAGCCAAGATCGGACGGGGGAAACTGAAGCTTTCTTT. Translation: CASSQDRTGETEAFF.

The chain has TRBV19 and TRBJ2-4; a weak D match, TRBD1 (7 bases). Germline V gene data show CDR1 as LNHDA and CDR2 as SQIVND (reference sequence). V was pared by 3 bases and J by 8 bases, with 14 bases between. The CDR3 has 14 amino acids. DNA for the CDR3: TGTGCCAGTAGTATCTCTCAGGGGGGAGACATTCAGTACTTC. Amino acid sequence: CASSISQGGDIQYF.

CDR3 protein: CASSLEQGANGYTF. The CDR3 region has the DNA TGTGCCAGCAGCTTAGAACAGGGGGCCAATGGCTACACCTTC. The chain links TRBV7-2 to TRBJ1-2; 9 bases fit TRBD1. V lost 1 base and J lost 6; bases outside the gene matches: 3. Germline values: CDR1 SGHTA, CDR2 FQGNSA. CDR3 length: 14 amino acids. The full variable domain, with the rest looked up from reference TRBV7-2 and TRBJ1-2, is GAGVSQSPSNKVTEKGKDVELRCDPISGHTALYWYRQSLGQGLEFLIYFQGNSAPDKSGLPSDRFSAERTGGSVSTLTIQRTQQEDSAVYLCASSLEQGANGYTFGSGTRLTVV.

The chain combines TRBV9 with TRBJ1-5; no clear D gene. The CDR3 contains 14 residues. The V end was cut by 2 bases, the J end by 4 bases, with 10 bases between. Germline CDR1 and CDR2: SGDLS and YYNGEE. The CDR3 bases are TGTGCCAGCAGCGTCCCCCGTCCGAATCAGCCCCAGCATTTT. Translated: CASSVPRPNQPQHF.

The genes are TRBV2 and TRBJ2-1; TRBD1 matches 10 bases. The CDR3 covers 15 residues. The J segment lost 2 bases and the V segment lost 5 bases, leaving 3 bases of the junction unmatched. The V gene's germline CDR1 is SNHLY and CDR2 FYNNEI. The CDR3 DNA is TGTGCCAGCAGTCGACAGGGGGCCCCCTACAATGAGCAGTTCTTC. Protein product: CASSRQGAPYNEQFF.

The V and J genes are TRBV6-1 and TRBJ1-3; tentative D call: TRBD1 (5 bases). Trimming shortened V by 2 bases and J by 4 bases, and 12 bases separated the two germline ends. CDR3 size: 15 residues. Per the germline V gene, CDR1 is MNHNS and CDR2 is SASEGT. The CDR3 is CASSESGGVGNTIYF. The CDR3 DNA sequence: TGTGCCAGCAGTGAATCGGGAGGGGTCGGAAACACCATATATTTT.

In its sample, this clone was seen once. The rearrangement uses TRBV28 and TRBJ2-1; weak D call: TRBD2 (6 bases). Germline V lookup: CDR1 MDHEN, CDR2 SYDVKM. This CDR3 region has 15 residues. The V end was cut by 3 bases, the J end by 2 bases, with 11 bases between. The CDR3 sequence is CASSLGGGTYNEQFF. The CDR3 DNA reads TGTGCCAGCAGTTTGGGCGGCGGGACCTACAATGAGCAGTTCTTC.

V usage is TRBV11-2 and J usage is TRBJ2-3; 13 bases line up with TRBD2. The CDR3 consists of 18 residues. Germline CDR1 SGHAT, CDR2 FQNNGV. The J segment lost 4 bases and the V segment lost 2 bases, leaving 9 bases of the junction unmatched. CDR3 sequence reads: CASSLLHGLAGDSDTQYF. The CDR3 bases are TGTGCCAGCAGCTTATTGCACGGACTAGCGGGAGATTCAGATACGCAGTATTTT. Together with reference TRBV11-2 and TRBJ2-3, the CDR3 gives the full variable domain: EAGVAQSPRYKIIEKRQSVAFWCNPISGHATLYWYQQILGQGPKLLIQFQNNGVVDDSQLPKDRFSAERLKGVDSTLKIQPAKLEDSAVYLCASSLLHGLAGDSDTQYFGPGTRLTVL.

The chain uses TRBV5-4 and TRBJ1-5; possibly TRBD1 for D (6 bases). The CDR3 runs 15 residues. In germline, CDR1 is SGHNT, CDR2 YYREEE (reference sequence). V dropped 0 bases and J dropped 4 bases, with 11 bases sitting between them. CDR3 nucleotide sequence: TGTGCCAGCAGCTTGGGCGGGGGGGCAAATCAGCCCCAGCATTTT. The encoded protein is CASSLGGGANQPQHF.

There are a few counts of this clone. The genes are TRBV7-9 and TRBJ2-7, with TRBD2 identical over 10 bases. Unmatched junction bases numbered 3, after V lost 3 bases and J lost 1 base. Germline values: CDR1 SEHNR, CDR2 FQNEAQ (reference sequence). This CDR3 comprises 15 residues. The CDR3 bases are TGTGCCAGCAGCTTCGGGACTAGCGCGTCCTACGAGCAGTACTTC. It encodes CASSFGTSASYEQYF.

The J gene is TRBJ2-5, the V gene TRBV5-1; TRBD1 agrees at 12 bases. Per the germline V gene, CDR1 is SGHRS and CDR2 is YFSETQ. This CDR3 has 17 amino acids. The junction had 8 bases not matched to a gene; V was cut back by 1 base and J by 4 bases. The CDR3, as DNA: TGCGCCAGCAGCTTGCGGGGGGACAGGGGGCGCGGAGAGACCCAGTACTTC. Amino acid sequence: CASSLRGDRGRGETQYF.

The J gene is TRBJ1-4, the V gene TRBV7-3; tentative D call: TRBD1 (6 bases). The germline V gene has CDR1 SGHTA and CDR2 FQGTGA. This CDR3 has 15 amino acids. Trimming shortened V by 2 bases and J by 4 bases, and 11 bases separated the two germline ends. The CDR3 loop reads CASSLGGKVNEKLFF. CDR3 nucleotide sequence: TGTGCCAGCAGCTTAGGGGGCAAAGTTAATGAAAAACTGTTTTTT.

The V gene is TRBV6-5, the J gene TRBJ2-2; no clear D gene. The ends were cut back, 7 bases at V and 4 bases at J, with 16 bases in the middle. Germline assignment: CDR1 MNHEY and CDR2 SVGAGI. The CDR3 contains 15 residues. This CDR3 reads CASNTVVDSTGELFF. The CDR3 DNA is TGTGCCAGCAATACGGTCGTTGATAGCACCGGGGAGCTGTTTTTT.

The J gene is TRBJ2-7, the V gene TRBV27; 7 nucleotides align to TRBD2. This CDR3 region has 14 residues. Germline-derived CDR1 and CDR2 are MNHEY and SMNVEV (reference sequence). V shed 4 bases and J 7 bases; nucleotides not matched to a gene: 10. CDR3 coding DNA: TGTGCCAGCAGTTCGACTAGCCCTCCGAGGGAGCAGTACTTC. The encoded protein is CASSSTSPPREQYF.

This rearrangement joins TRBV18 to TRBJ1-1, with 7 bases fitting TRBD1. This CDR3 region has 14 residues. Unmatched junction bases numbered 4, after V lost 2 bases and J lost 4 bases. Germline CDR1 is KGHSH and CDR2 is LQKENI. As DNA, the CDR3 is TGTGCCAGCTCACCAAAGGGGGCGCGCACTGAAGCTTTCTTT. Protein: CASSPKGARTEAFF.

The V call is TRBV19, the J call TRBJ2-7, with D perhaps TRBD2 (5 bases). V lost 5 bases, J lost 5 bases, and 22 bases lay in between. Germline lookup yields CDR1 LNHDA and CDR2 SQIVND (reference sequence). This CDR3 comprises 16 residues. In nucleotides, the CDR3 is TGTGCCAGTAGTCGTTCAGGCGGGTACACCCACCACGAGCAGTACTTC. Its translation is CASSRSGGYTHHEQYF. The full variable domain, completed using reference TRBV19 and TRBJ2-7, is DGGITQSPKYLFRKEGQNVTLSCEQNLNHDAMYWYRQDPGQGLRLIYYSQIVNDFQKGDIAEGYSVSREKKESFPLTVTSAQKNPTAFYLCASSRSGGYTHHEQYFGPGTRLTVT.

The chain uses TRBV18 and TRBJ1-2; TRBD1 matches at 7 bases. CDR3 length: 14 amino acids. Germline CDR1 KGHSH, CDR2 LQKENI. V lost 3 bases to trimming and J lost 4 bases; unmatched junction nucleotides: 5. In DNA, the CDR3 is TGTGCCAGCTCACCGCCGACAGGGAGCTATGGCTACACCTTC. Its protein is CASSPPTGSYGYTF.